This T cell receptor (beta chain) was identified in a study of radiotherapy plus CTLA-4 blockade in lung cancer. Study-wide background: Objective responses were recorded in less than 20% of patients, with disease control recorded in 25% to 35%. Study results and caveats: Dynamics of early blood T cell clones, together with interferon-beta, were reportedly the best predictors of response. Subsequent to radiotherapy plus ipilimumab, tumor-derived TCR clones underwent expansion in blood.

Germline V gene lookup returns CDR1 SNHLY and CDR2 FYNNEI. The CDR3 is 13 amino acids. A remark on this clone: As yet, its antigen is unknown. An end of the junction does not agree with germline; a read error may underlie this. Other DNA sequences within the sample encode an identical CDR3.

Method: immunoSEQ multiplex PCR; TCRdb's copy keeps in-frame clones and lacks some. The sample has tens of thousands of clones, 78% seen once. This sequence was found in a human donor with non-small cell lung cancer who had a partial response to radiotherapy plus ipilimumab. Some clones in this sample may be carry-over from other donors' samples. The rearrangement joins TRBV2 to TRBJ2-2; 7 nucleotides align to TRBD2. Here the sequenced sample was peripheral blood, taken from a patient treated with radiotherapy plus ipilimumab. CDR3 DNA sequence: TGTGCCAGCAATTTAGCGGGTCCCGGAGAGCTGTTTTTT. Translating it yields CASNLAGPGELFF. Filled out from reference TRBV2 and TRBJ2-2, the complete variable domain reads EPEVTQTPSHQVTQMGQEVILRCVPISNHLYFYWYRQILGQKVEFLVSFYNNEISEKSEIFDDQFSVERPDGSNFTLKIRSTKLEDSAMYFCASNLAGPGELFFGEGSRLTVL.